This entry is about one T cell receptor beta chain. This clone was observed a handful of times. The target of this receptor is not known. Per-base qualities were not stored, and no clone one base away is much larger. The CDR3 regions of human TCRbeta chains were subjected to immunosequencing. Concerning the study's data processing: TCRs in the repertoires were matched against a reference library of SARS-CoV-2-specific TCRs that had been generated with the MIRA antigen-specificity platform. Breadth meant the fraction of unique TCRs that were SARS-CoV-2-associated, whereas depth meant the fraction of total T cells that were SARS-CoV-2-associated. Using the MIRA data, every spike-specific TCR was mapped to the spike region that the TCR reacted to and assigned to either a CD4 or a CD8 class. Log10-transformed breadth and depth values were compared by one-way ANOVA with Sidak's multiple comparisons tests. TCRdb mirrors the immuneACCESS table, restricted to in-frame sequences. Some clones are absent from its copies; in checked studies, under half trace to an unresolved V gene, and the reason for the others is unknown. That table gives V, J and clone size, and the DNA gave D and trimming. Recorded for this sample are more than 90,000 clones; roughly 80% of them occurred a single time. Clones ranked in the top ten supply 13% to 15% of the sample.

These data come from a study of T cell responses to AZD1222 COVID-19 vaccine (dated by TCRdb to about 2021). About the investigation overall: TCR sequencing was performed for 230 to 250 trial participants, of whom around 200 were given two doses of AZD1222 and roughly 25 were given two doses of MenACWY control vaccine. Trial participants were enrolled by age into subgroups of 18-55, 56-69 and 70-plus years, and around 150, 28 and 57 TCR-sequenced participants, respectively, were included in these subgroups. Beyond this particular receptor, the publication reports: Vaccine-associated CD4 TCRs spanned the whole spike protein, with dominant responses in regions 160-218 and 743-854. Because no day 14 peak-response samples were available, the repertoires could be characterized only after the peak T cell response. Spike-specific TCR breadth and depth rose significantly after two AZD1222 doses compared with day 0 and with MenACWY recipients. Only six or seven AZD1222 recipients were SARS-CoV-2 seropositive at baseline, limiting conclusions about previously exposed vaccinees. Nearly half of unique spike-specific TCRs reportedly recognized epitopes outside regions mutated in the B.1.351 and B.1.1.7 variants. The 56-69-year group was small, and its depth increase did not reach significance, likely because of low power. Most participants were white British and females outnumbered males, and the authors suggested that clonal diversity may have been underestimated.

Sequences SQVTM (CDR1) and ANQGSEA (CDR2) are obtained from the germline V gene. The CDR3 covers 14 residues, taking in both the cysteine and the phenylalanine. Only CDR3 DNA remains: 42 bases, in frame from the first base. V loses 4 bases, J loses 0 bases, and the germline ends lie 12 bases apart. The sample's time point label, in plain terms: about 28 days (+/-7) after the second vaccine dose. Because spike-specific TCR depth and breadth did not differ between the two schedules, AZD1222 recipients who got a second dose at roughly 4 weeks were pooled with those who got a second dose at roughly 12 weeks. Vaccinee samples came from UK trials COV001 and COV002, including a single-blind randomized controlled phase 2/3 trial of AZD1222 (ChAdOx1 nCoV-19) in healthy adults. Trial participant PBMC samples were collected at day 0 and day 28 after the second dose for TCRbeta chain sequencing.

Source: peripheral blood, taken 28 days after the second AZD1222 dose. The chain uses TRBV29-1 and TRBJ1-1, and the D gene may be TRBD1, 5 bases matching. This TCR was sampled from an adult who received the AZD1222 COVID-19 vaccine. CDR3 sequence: CSVAKTGLNTEAFF. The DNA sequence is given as TGCAGCGTTGCCAAAACAGGTTTGAACACTGAAGCTTTCTTT.